This TCR beta chain stems from a study of cytomegalovirus exposure and HLA in healthy donors. The PCR was carried out with 60 Vbeta primers and 13 Jbeta primers. Assay used: immunoSEQ multiplex PCR; TCRdb lists only in-frame clones, some missing. The table records over 95,000 clones, just under 75% of them present only once. This CDR3 is built from 14 residues. Germline-derived CDR1 and CDR2 are MNHEY and SVGAGI. V was trimmed by 5 bases and J by 7 bases, leaving 18 bases between them. The sample was PBMCs. The chain combines TRBV6-5 with TRBJ2-7; tentative D call: TRBD2 (5 bases). This clonotype was sampled from a human donor in good health. CDR3 nucleotide sequence: TGTGCCAGCAGTCGGACCCACCTCTCGGGAGAGCAGTACTTC. Translated: CASSRTHLSGEQYF.